The 20 T cell receptor beta chains below all came from one sample that was sequenced in a study of identifying expanded T cells in peripheral blood. TCRdb's copy holds only in-frame clones and misses some; the assay was immunoSEQ multiplex PCR. Among some 120,000 clones listed, around 84% were seen once. Material: blood. These TCRs come from a person between 18 and 75 years old in good health.

The rearrangement uses TRBV5-1 and TRBJ2-7, with D perhaps matching TRBD1 (6 bases). The CDR3 runs to 14 residues. Trimming removed 4 bases from V and 1 base from J, with 12 bases in between. CDR1 is SGHRS and CDR2 is YFSETQ in the germline V gene. Here the CDR3 DNA reads TGCGCCAGCAGCCCACAGGGAGAATCCTACGAGCAGTACTTC. Translation: CASSPQGESYEQYF. The whole variable domain, filled in from reference TRBV5-1 and TRBJ2-7, reads KAGVTQTPRYLIKTRGQQVTLSCSPISGHRSVSWYQQTPGQGLQFLFEYFSETQRNKGNFPGRFSGRQFSNSRSEMNVSTLELGDSALYLCASSPQGESYEQYFGPGTRLTVT.

V is TRBV30 and J is TRBJ2-3, with TRBD1 matching over 8 bases. Germline V gene lookup returns CDR1 GTSNPN and CDR2 SVGIG (reference sequence). The CDR3 is 14 residues long. The ends lost 4 bases at V and 3 bases at J; junction bases unmatched: 6. The CDR3 region is CAWTGRGRTDTQYF. Written as DNA, the CDR3 is TGTGCCTGGACGGGCAGGGGGCGGACAGATACGCAGTATTTT.

The chain joins TRBV11-1 to TRBJ1-1, with D tentatively TRBD1 (5 bases). Germline-derived CDR1 and CDR2 are SGHAT and FQDESV (reference sequence). CDR3 size: 15 residues. Deletions cut 5 bases from V and 5 bases from J, with 18 bases between. This CDR3 reads CASSLHSGGGTEAFF. The CDR3 nucleotides are TGTGCCAGCAGCCTCCATTCGGGGGGAGGGACTGAAGCTTTCTTT.

The chain uses TRBV6-6 and TRBJ1-2; 8 nucleotides align to TRBD1. Looked up from germline, CDR1 is MNHNY and CDR2 is SVGAGI (reference sequence). Losses at the gene ends were 6 bases for V and 8 bases for J; bases not matched to a gene: 8. The CDR3 length is 13 residues. Written as DNA, the CDR3 is TGTGCCAGCAGCCTGACAGGGACAGGCGGCTACACCTTC. It specifies CASSLTGTGGYTF.

V is TRBV4-2 and J is TRBJ2-2; 9 positions match TRBD1. CDR3 size: 20 residues. V was pared by 4 bases and J by 2 bases, with 17 bases of the junction left unmatched. Per germline, CDR1 LGHNA and CDR2 YNFKEQ. The CDR3 protein is CASSPGQGQGLRGNTGELFF. Here the CDR3 DNA reads TGTGCCAGCAGCCCAGGGCAGGGACAGGGTTTAAGGGGTAACACCGGGGAGCTGTTTTTT.

This rearrangement joins TRBV7-7 to TRBJ2-5; weak D call: TRBD1 (5 bases). The CDR3 has 16 amino acids. Trimming removed 6 bases at V and 5 bases at J, with 22 bases between. Per germline, CDR1 SSHAT and CDR2 FNYEAQ (reference sequence). In DNA, the CDR3 is TGTGCCAGCAGTCATTTGGGGCCTCCGGCTGGGGAGACCCAGTACTTC. Translated: CASSHLGPPAGETQYF.

In the case of this clone: Other nucleotide sequences in the sample specify the same CDR3. CDR3 protein: CAWSVRGYEQYF. The CDR3, as DNA: TGTGCCTGGAGTGTACGGGGTTACGAGCAGTACTTC. The chain recombines TRBV30 with TRBJ2-7; D perhaps matches TRBD2 (5 bases). From germline, CDR1 is GTSNPN and CDR2 SVGIG (reference sequence). Trimming removed 0 bases from V and 4 bases from J, with 7 bases in between. CDR3 size: 12 residues.

The V and J genes are TRBV18 and TRBJ2-7; 7 nucleotides line up with TRBD1. Trimming took 2 bases from V and 1 from J; bases not matched to a gene: 2. There are 14 residues in the CDR3. Germline CDR1 is KGHSH and CDR2 is LQKENI. The CDR3 region has the DNA TGTGCCAGCTCACCAACGGGACAGTCCTACGAGCAGTACTTC. It translates to CASSPTGQSYEQYF.

The J gene is TRBJ2-7, the V gene TRBV19; a possible D gene is TRBD1 (6 bases). In germline, CDR1 is LNHDA, CDR2 SQIVND (reference sequence). The CDR3 runs 13 residues. The germline V and J ends were trimmed by 5 bases and 5 bases, with 13 bases remaining between them. The CDR3 sequence: CASSAGVSDEQYF. CDR3 coding DNA: TGTGCCAGTAGTGCAGGGGTTTCGGACGAGCAGTACTTC.

This clone was recorded a few times. The chain joins TRBV19 to TRBJ1-6; perhaps TRBD1 as D (5 bases). The CDR3 runs to 14 residues. Germline lookup yields CDR1 LNHDA and CDR2 SQIVND (reference sequence). Trimming removed 4 bases from V and 6 bases from J, with 10 bases in between. This chain's CDR3 is CASSTGFGNSPLHF. CDR3 nucleotide sequence: TGTGCCAGTAGTACAGGGTTCGGTAATTCACCCCTCCACTTT.

This rearrangement joins TRBV30 to TRBJ2-4, with D possibly TRBD1 on 5 matching bases. Between the trimmed V and J ends, which lost 0 bases and 4 bases, there was a span of 10 bases. Germline V lookup: CDR1 GTSNPN, CDR2 SVGIG (reference sequence). CDR3 size: 14 residues. CDR3 in amino acids: CAWSVQDLKNIQYF. The CDR3 region has the DNA TGTGCCTGGAGTGTACAGGACCTAAAAAACATTCAGTACTTC. The full variable domain, completed using reference TRBV30 and TRBJ2-4, is SQTIHQWPATLVQPVGSPLSLECTVEGTSNPNLYWYRQAAGRGLQLLFYSVGIGQISSEVPQNLSASRPQDRQFILSSKKLLLSDSGFYLCAWSVQDLKNIQYFGAGTRLSVL.

The chain employs TRBV30 and TRBJ2-5; D not resolved. This CDR3 has 11 amino acids. The V end was cut by 5 bases, the J end by 5 bases, with 9 bases between. The germline gives CDR1 GTSNPN, CDR2 SVGIG (reference sequence). The CDR3 DNA reads TGTGCCTGGGGGTTCGCGGAGACCCAGTACTTC. Its translation: CAWGFAETQYF.

This clone showed up just once. J is TRBJ1-2 and V is TRBV6-1; possibly TRBD1 for D (6 bases). Germline lookup yields CDR1 MNHNS and CDR2 SASEGT. V was shortened by 8 bases and J by 6 bases, with 13 bases between the two germline ends. The CDR3 has 12 amino acids. This chain's CDR3 is CASGAGAHGYTF. The CDR3 DNA reads TGTGCCAGCGGGGCGGGGGCTCATGGCTACACCTTC.

The chain couples TRBV29-1 to TRBJ1-1; D possibly corresponds to TRBD1 (6 bases). The CDR3 extends over 12 amino acids. Germline assignment: CDR1 SQVTM and CDR2 ANQGSEA. Trimming cost V 6 bases and J 5 bases, with 13 bases left between them. Here the CDR3 reads CSVAQGFTEAFF. For the CDR3, the DNA is TGCAGCGTGGCACAGGGTTTTACTGAAGCTTTCTTT.

This chain links TRBV7-9 with TRBJ1-4; 7 bases are a match to TRBD1. The V segment lost 8 bases and the J segment 7 bases; nucleotides outside the gene matches: 10. Germline V gene sequence: CDR1 SEHNR, CDR2 FQNEAQ (reference sequence). This CDR3 has 14 amino acids. CDR3 region: CASGLQGLGEKLFF. The CDR3 coding sequence is TGTGCCAGCGGATTACAGGGGCTAGGTGAAAAACTGTTTTTT.

The chain recombines TRBV9 with TRBJ2-7; the D call may be TRBD1 or TRBD2 (5 bases each). Trimming pared 2 bases from V and 0 bases from J, leaving 9 bases between. CDR1 SGDLS and CDR2 YYNGEE come from the germline V gene. This CDR3 spans 14 amino acids. CDR3: CASSVGRSSYEQYF. DNA of the CDR3: TGTGCCAGCAGCGTGGGACGGAGCTCCTACGAGCAGTACTTC. Full variable domain (remainder filled in from reference TRBV9 and TRBJ2-7): DSGVTQTPKHLITATGQRVTLRCSPRSGDLSVYWYQQSLDQGLQFLIQYYNGEERAKGNILERFSAQQFPDLHSELNLSSLELGDSALYFCASSVGRSSYEQYFGPGTRLTVT.

The chain carries TRBV5-6 and TRBJ1-2; 7 bases align to TRBD1. The CDR3 has 15 amino acids. Trimming removed 0 bases from V and 5 bases from J; junction bases left unmatched: 7. Germline-derived CDR1 and CDR2 are SGHDT and YYEEEE. The CDR3, as DNA: TGTGCCAGCAGCTTGGCACAGGGGAATGGGTATGGCTACACCTTC. This encodes CASSLAQGNGYGYTF.

The V gene is TRBV5-1, the J gene TRBJ2-5; no reliable D call. V lost 4 bases and J lost 5, with 21 bases in between. The CDR3 totals 16 residues. Per the germline V gene, CDR1 is SGHRS and CDR2 is YFSETQ. The CDR3: CASSPSDHLSRETQYF. The CDR3, as DNA: TGCGCCAGCAGCCCGTCGGACCATCTTAGTAGGGAGACCCAGTACTTC. Complete variable domain (other parts from reference TRBV5-1 and TRBJ2-5): KAGVTQTPRYLIKTRGQQVTLSCSPISGHRSVSWYQQTPGQGLQFLFEYFSETQRNKGNFPGRFSGRQFSNSRSEMNVSTLELGDSALYLCASSPSDHLSRETQYFGPGTRLLVL.

The V call is TRBV7-2, the J call TRBJ2-1; D is tentatively TRBD1 or TRBD2 (5 bases each). Looked up from germline, CDR1 is SGHTA and CDR2 is FQGNSA. Trimming removed 6 bases from V and 7 bases from J, with 19 bases in between. The CDR3 extends over 15 amino acids. This chain's CDR3 is CASRKDRDGRNEQFF. The CDR3 DNA follows: TGTGCCAGCAGAAAAGACCGGGACGGACGGAATGAGCAGTTCTTC.

This chain connects TRBV30 to TRBJ1-2; a possible D gene is TRBD1 (6 bases). With 0 bases removed from V and 8 bases from J, the gap between germline ends came to 13 bases. Germline V gene data show CDR1 as GTSNPN and CDR2 as SVGIG (reference sequence). There are 13 residues in the CDR3. The CDR3 DNA reads TGTGCCTGGAGTGTGCGGGACATCGACGGCTACACCTTC. It encodes CAWSVRDIDGYTF.